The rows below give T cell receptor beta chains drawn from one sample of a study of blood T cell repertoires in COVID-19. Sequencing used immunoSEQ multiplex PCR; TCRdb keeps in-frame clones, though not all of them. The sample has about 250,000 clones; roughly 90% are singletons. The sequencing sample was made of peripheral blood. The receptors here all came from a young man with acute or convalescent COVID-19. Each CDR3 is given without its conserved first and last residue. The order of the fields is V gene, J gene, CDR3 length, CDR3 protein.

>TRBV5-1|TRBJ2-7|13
ASSGGTEESYEQY
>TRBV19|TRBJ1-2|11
ASSFGTAYGYT
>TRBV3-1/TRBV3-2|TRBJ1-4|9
ASSRGGRLF
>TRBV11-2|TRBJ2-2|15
ASSPSPQGANTGELF
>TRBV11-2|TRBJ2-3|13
ASSLDGAKADTQY
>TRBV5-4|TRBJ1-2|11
ASSLGSRYGYT
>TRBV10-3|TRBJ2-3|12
AIRQGLSTDTQY
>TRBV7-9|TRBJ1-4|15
ASSSFNRGRLKEKLF
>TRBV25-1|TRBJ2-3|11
ASREDSANTQY
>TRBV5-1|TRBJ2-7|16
ASSLAGTSGRGSYEQY
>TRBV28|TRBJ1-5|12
ASSSGQGNQPQH
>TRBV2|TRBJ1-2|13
ASSPRKALSYGYT
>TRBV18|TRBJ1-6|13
ASSQGTGGNSPLH
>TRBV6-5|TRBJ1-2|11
ASSPQGFYGYT
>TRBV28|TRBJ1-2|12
ASSLGSHRGGYT
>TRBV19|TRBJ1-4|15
ASSSKDRGRPNEKLF
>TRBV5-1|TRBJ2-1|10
ASSSGVNEQF
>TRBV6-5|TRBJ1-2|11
ASRIQGAGGYT
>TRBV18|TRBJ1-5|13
ASSPTWQGNQPQH
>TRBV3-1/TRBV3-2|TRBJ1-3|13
ASSQNGGSGNTIY
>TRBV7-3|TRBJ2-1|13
ASSVDKEHWNEQF
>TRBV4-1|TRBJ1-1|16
ASRGLWTGGKMGTEAF
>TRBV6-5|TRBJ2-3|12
ASSLVAGVGTQY
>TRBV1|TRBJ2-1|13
TSSQDLTPFDEQF
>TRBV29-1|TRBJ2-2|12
SVEKRGEYGELF
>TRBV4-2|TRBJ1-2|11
ASSQVTGGGYT
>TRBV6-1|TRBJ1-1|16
ASSEALPGHLVGTEAF
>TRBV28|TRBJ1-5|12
ASEGGGSGQPQH
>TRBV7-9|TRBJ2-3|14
ASSLGITKPTDTQY
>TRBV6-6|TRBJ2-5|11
AIGPGGKETQY
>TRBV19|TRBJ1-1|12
ASSRTGLNTEAF
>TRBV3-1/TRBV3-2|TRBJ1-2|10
ASSQSRSGYT
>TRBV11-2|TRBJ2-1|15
ASSFGTSGGTRNEQF
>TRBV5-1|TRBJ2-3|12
ASSLGTSGDTQY
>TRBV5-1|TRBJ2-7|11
ASSTGGFYEQY